This TCR beta chain is drawn from a study of blood T cell repertoires in COVID-19. Generated by immunoSEQ multiplex PCR, the TCRdb table keeps only in-frame clones and is missing some. The sample records 490,000 or so clones, roughly nine tenths being singletons. Trimming shortened V by 1 base and J by 0 bases, and 7 bases separated the two germline ends. This CDR3 is built from 16 residues. The germline CDR1 and CDR2 sequences are MNHNS and SASEGT. Enrollees, about 18 to 90 years old, lived in 25 or so US areas. This clone was seen a single time. This TCR derives from a woman aged 60-75 years who had recovered from COVID-19. The chain combines TRBV6-1 with TRBJ1-6; tentative D call: TRBD1 (5 bases). Source material: PBMCs or T cells enriched from blood (not recorded which). The CDR3 coding sequence is TGTGCCAGCAGTGAAGGAAGGGGCTCCTATAATTCACCCCTCCACTTT. This sequence encodes CASSEGRGSYNSPLHF.